The TCR beta chain under discussion was sequenced for a study of patients and donors after allogeneic stem cell transplantation. The CDR3 is made up of 16 amino acids. Trimming stripped 0 bases from V and 2 bases from J, with 15 bases between. The germline gives CDR1 SGDLS, CDR2 YYNGEE. In this sample, this clonotype turned up a few times. Each CDR3 protein is one row after TCRdb ran MiXCR on the RT-PCR reads. The profile shows roughly 940,000 distinct CDR3 sequences, roughly 18% of them singletons. The rearrangement joins TRBV9 to TRBJ2-7, with a possible D match to TRBD1 (6 bases). The receptor's source is a human donor who was either an allogeneic HSCT recipient or a stem cell or donor lymphocyte infusion donor (not recorded which). It is not recorded whose cells these are; they may come from a transplant donor. Material: blood, either unsorted or a sorted T cell fraction (not recorded which). The CDR3 DNA sequence: TGTGCCAGCAGCGTAGATACAGGGATTGCCCCCTACGAGCAGTACTTC. This codes for CASSVDTGIAPYEQYF.